Shown below are 14 T cell receptor beta chains from a single sample sequenced in a study of cytomegalovirus exposure and HLA in healthy donors. A multiplex PCR was run with 60 Vbeta primers and 13 Jbeta primers. Generated by immunoSEQ multiplex PCR, the TCRdb table keeps only in-frame clones and is missing some. The sample has fewer than 250,000 clones, under 80% seen once. The specimen sequenced was PBMCs. Receptors were obtained from a young woman in good health and CMV-seronegative.

This clone was recorded a few times. J is TRBJ2-1 and V is TRBV5-1, with 14 positions matching TRBD2. The CDR3 extends over 18 amino acids. V gave up 5 bases and J gave up 2 bases; unmatched junction bases: 9. CDR1 and CDR2 (germline): SGHRS, YFSETQ. The CDR3 loop reads CASSRGLAGVRTYNEQFF. The DNA for the CDR3 is TGCGCCAGCAGTAGGGGACTAGCGGGAGTTAGAACCTACAATGAGCAGTTCTTC. The complete variable domain, with remaining parts taken from reference TRBV5-1 and TRBJ2-1, reads KAGVTQTPRYLIKTRGQQVTLSCSPISGHRSVSWYQQTPGQGLQFLFEYFSETQRNKGNFPGRFSGRQFSNSRSEMNVSTLELGDSALYLCASSRGLAGVRTYNEQFFGPGTRLTVL.

This chain joins TRBV5-4 and TRBJ2-3; TRBD1 is a possible D gene (7 bases). The CDR3 consists of 14 residues. Germline-derived CDR1 and CDR2 are SGHNT and YYREEE (reference sequence). Trimming took 4 bases from V and 4 from J, leaving 13 bases between them. CDR3 residues: CASSPGGTADTQYF. The CDR3 region has the DNA TGTGCCAGCAGCCCTGGGGGGACAGCAGATACGCAGTATTTT.

The J gene is TRBJ1-2, the V gene TRBV5-6; D remains ambiguous. V lost 4 bases, J lost 1 base, and 17 bases lay in between. The CDR3 runs 16 residues. CDR1 is SGHDT and CDR2 is YYEEEE in the germline V gene. DNA of the CDR3: TGTGCCAGCAGCCTTCTAGGTGCGGGGAGTAACTATGGCTACACCTTC. Amino acid sequence: CASSLLGAGSNYGYTF.

The chain carries TRBV11-2 and TRBJ2-1; the D gene is possibly TRBD2 (6 bases). Trimming removed 5 bases from V and 8 bases from J, with 16 bases in between. The CDR3 extends over 14 amino acids. Germline V lookup: CDR1 SGHAT, CDR2 FQNNGV. CDR3: CASSKPASAHEQFF. CDR3 nucleotides: TGTGCCAGCAGCAAACCGGCTAGCGCCCATGAGCAGTTCTTC.

This chain uses TRBV6-6 with TRBJ1-5; D is ambiguous. Looked up from germline, CDR1 is MNHNY and CDR2 is SVGAGI (reference sequence). Trimming removed 5 bases at V and 7 bases at J, with 21 bases between. The CDR3 spans 16 residues. Written as DNA, the CDR3 is TGTGCCAGCAGTCCAGAGTTCCAGGCACGGGGACAGCCCCAGCATTTT. This sequence encodes CASSPEFQARGQPQHF.

The DNA for the CDR3 is TGTGCCTGGAGTGAGGGAGGGACAGGGAAAATATATGGCTACACCTTC. Its translation is CAWSEGGTGKIYGYTF. V gene TRBV30 combines with J gene TRBJ1-2; 9 bases are shared with TRBD1. The CDR3 is 16 residues long. V shed 1 base, J shed 5 bases, and the junction held 11 bases outside the gene matches. Germline CDR1 is GTSNPN and CDR2 is SVGIG (reference sequence).

The J gene is TRBJ2-2, the V gene TRBV10-3; unclear D gene. The CDR3 spans 15 residues. The V and J ends lost 4 bases and 1 base respectively, with 10 bases between them. Per the germline V gene, CDR1 is ENHRY and CDR2 is SYGVKD. CDR3 loop: CAISAGLGNTGELFF. As DNA, the CDR3 is TGTGCCATCAGTGCCGGGTTGGGGAACACCGGGGAGCTGTTTTTT.

J is TRBJ2-5 and V is TRBV6-5; TRBD2 might be the D (6 bases). This CDR3 is built from 14 residues. Germline V gene lookup returns CDR1 MNHEY and CDR2 SVGAGI. V was cut by 8 bases and J by 3 bases, with 16 bases left in between. The CDR3 DNA reads as TGTGCCAGCTCCGGCGGACTACTCGAAGAGACCCAGTACTTC. It yields the protein CASSGGLLEETQYF.

Note on this clone: One base away lies a much larger clone, so this may be a sequencing read error. This chain connects TRBV10-2 to TRBJ1-2; 7 nucleotides line up with TRBD1. With V trimmed by 5 bases and J by 3 bases, 0 bases remained unmatched. The CDR3 totals 12 residues. CDR1 and CDR2 (germline): WSHSY, SAAADI. In DNA form, the CDR3 reads TGCGCCAGCAGTACAGGGGACTATGGCTACACCTTC. Amino acid sequence: CASSTGDYGYTF.

This chain connects TRBV5-1 to TRBJ2-5, with D possibly being TRBD2 (7 bases). Germline CDR1 is SGHRS and CDR2 is YFSETQ. The CDR3 length is 16 residues. With 4 bases removed from V and 4 bases from J, the gap between germline ends came to 20 bases. CDR3 loop: CASSPNAGGLGETQYF. As DNA, the CDR3 is TGCGCCAGCAGCCCTAACGCCGGGGGGCTCGGAGAGACCCAGTACTTC.

CDR3 sequence (DNA): TGTGCCAGCAGTCCGGGACAGGGGACTGGGGCCAACGTCCTGACTTTC. It specifies CASSPGQGTGANVLTF. The genes are TRBV2 and TRBJ2-6; 10 positions agree with TRBD1. Germline V gene data show CDR1 as SNHLY and CDR2 as FYNNEI. The CDR3 totals 16 residues. The junction had 3 bases not matched to a gene; V was cut back by 5 bases and J by 2 bases.

The rearrangement uses TRBV5-1 and TRBJ2-3; unclear D gene. The J call is uncertain, as TRBJ1-5 better fits the DNA end. Germline CDR1 and CDR2: SGHRS and YFSETQ. The CDR3 contains 19 residues. The chain's CDR3 is CASSLGVLSSGPSTDTQHF. Written as DNA, the CDR3 is TGCGCCAGCAGCTTGGGAGTTTTGTCTAGCGGTCCTAGCACAGATACGCAGCATTTT.

The sample holds a few counts of this clone. This chain uses TRBV11-2 with TRBJ2-1, with 7 positions matching TRBD1. The CDR3 spans 13 residues. CDR1 and CDR2 (germline): SGHAT, FQNNGV. V shed 3 bases and J 7 bases; nucleotides not matched to a gene: 3. CDR3 coding DNA: TGTGCCAGCAGCTTGGGGACAGCAAATGAGCAGTTCTTC. This codes for CASSLGTANEQFF.

J is TRBJ1-4 and V is TRBV2; no definite D call. The CDR3 totals 14 residues. CDR1 SNHLY and CDR2 FYNNEI come from the germline V gene. Trimming took off 8 bases at V and 0 bases at J, with 10 bases between the two ends. The CDR3: CASAISATNEKLFF. CDR3 DNA: TGTGCCAGCGCCATCAGTGCAACTAATGAAAAACTGTTTTTT.